This T cell receptor (beta chain) was found in a study of cytomegalovirus exposure and HLA in healthy donors. Whole-study results and caveats: A missense variant in DCLRE1C was later tied to TCR beta V- and J-gene trimming. Some segments of the V type, notably TRBV6-2 and TRBV6-3, were excluded as indistinguishable.

Every donor was a healthy person donating bone marrow. At collection, donors were nominally healthy, but unrecorded immune exposures were probable. A remark on this clone: What it recognizes is unknown.

The CDR3 totals 17 residues. Germline loops: CDR1 SGHRS, CDR2 YFSETQ. The V segment lost 3 bases and the J segment 2 bases; nucleotides outside the gene matches: 9. The PCR employed 60 Vbeta primers together with 13 Jbeta primers. Here immunoSEQ multiplex PCR was the method, and the copy in TCRdb shows in-frame clones only, minus some. The sample contains around 140,000 clones, around 80% of which appear only once. This clonotype was sampled from a man in his forties in good health and CMV-seronegative. Sequencing was carried out using PBMCs. This chain links TRBV5-1 with TRBJ2-2; 8 positions agree with TRBD1. CDR3 in amino acids: CASSSRSGTGNTGELFF. The DNA of the CDR3 is TGCGCCAGCAGCTCACGGTCCGGGACAGGCAACACCGGGGAGCTGTTTTTT.